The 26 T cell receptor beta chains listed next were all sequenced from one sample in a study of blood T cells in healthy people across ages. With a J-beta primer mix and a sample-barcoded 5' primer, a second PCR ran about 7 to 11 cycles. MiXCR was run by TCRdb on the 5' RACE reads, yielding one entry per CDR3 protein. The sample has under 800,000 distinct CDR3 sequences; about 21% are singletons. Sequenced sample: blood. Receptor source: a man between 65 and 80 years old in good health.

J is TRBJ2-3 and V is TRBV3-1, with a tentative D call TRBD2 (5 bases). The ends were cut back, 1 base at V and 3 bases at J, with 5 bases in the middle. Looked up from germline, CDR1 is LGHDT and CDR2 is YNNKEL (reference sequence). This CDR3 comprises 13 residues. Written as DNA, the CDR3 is TGTGCCAGCAGCCAAGCGGGGACAGATACGCAGTATTTT. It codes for CASSQAGTDTQYF.

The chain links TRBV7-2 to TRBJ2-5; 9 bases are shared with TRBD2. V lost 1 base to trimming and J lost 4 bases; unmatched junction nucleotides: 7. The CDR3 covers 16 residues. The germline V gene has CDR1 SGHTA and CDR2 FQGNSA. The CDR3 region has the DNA TGTGCCAGCAGCTTAGGGTTAGCGGGAGTGGCAGAGACCCAGTACTTC. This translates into CASSLGLAGVAETQYF.

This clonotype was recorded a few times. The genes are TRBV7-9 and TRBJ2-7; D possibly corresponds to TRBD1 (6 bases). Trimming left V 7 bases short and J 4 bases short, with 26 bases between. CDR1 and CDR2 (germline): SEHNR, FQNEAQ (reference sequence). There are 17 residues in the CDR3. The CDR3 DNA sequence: TGTGCCAGCACCCTTTCTCCCGTGGCAGGGGCTCAATACGAGCAGTACTTC. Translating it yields CASTLSPVAGAQYEQYF.

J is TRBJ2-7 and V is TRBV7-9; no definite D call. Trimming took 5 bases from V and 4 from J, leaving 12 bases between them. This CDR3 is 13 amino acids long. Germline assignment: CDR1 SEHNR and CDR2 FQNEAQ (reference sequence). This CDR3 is CASSGNLGYEQYF. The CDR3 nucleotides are TGTGCCAGCAGCGGGAATTTAGGATACGAGCAGTACTTC.

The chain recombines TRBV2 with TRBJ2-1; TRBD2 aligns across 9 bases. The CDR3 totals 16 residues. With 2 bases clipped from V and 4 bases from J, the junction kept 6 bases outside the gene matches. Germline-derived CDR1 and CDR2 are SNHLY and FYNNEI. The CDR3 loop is CASSETSAGGYNEQFF. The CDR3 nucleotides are TGTGCCAGCAGTGAAACCTCAGCGGGAGGATACAATGAGCAGTTCTTC.

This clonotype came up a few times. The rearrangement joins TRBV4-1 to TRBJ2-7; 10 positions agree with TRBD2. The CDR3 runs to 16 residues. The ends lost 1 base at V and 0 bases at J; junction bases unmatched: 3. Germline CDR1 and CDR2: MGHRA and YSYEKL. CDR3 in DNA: TGCGCCAGCAGCCAAGTAGTAGCGGGAGGCTCCTACGAGCAGTACTTC. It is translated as CASSQVVAGGSYEQYF.

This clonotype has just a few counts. CDR3 coding DNA: TGCAGTGCCACCAGGGGGGACACTGAAGCTTTCTTT. Translation gives CSATRGDTEAFF. The rearrangement uses TRBV20-1 and TRBJ1-1; 7 bases align to TRBD1. The CDR3 loop spans 12 amino acids. Germline CDR1 is DFQATT and CDR2 is SNEGSKA (reference sequence). The junction had 4 bases not matched to a gene; V was cut back by 6 bases and J by 3 bases.

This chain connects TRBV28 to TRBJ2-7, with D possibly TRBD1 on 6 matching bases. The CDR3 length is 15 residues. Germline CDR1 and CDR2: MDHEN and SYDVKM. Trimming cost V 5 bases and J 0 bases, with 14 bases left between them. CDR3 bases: TGTGCCAGCAGTCGTGACAGGCTTAGCTCCTACGAGCAGTACTTC. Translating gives CASSRDRLSSYEQYF.

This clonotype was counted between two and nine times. CDR3 in amino acids: CASGTSGVNPNTGELFF. DNA of the CDR3: TGTGCCAGCGGGACTAGCGGAGTTAACCCGAACACCGGGGAGCTGTTTTTT. The chain uses TRBV2 and TRBJ2-2; 11 bases match TRBD2. Unmatched junction bases numbered 8, after V lost 8 bases and J lost 0 bases. The CDR3 sequence is 17 residues long. Germline V CDR1 and CDR2: SNHLY, FYNNEI.

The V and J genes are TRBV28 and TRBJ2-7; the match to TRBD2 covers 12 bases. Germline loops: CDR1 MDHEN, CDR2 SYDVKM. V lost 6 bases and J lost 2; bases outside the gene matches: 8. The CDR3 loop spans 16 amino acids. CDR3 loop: CASSPGLAGNPYEQYF. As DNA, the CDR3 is TGTGCCAGCAGCCCCGGACTAGCGGGAAATCCCTACGAGCAGTACTTC.

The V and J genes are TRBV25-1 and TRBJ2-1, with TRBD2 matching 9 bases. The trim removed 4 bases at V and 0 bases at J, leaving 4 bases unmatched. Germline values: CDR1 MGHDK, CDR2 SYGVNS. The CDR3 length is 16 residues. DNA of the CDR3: TGTGCCAGCAGTGCGCTAGCGGGGCCCTCCTACAATGAGCAGTTCTTC. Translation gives CASSALAGPSYNEQFF.

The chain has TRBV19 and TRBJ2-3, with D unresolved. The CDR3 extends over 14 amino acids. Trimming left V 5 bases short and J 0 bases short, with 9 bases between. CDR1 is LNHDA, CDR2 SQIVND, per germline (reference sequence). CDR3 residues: CASSSSLSTDTQYF. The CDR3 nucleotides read TGTGCCAGTAGTTCTTCACTTAGCACAGATACGCAGTATTTT.

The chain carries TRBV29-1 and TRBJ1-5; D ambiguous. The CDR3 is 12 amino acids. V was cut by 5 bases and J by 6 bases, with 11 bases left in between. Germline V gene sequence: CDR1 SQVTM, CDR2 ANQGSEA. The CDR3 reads CSVRNYGQPQHF. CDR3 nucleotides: TGCAGCGTTCGTAACTATGGTCAGCCCCAGCATTTT.

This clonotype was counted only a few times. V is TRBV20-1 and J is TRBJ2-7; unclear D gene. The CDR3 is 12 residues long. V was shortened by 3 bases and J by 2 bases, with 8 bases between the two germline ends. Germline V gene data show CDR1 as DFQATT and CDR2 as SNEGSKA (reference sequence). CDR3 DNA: TGCAGTGCTAGTCTCCGGGCCTACGAGCAGTACTTC. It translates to CSASLRAYEQYF.

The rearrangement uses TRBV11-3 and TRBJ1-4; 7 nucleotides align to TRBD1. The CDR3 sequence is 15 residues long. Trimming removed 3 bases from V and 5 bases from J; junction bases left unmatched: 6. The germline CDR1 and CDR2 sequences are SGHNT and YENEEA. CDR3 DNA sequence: TGTGCCAGCAGCTTCGGTAGACAGGGCAATGAAAAACTGTTTTTT. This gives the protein CASSFGRQGNEKLFF.

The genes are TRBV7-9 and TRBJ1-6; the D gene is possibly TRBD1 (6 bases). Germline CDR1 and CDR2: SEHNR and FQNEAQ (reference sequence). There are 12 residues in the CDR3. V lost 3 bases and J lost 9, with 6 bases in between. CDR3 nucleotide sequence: TGTGCCAGCAGCTTGGGGGCTTCACCCCTCCACTTT. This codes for CASSLGASPLHF.

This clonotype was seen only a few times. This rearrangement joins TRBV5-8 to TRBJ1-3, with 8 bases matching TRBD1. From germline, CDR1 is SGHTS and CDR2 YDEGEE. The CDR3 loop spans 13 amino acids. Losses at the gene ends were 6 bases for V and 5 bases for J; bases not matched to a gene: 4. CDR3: CASMDRVRNTIYF. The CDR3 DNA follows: TGTGCCAGCATGGACAGGGTTCGAAACACCATATATTTT. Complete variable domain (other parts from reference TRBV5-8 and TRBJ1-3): EAGVTQSPTHLIKTRGQQATLRCSPISGHTSVYWYQQALGLGLQFLLWYDEGEERNRGNFPPRFSGRQFPNYSSELNVNALELEDSALYLCASMDRVRNTIYFGEGSWLTVV.

CDR3 sequence: CASNLAAAKNIQYF. The CDR3 DNA sequence: TGTGCCAGCAACTTGGCGGCAGCCAAAAACATTCAGTACTTC. The chain employs TRBV28 and TRBJ2-4; D is unclear. Between the trimmed V and J ends, which lost 7 bases and 0 bases, there was a span of 10 bases. Per the germline V gene, CDR1 is MDHEN and CDR2 is SYDVKM. The CDR3 loop spans 14 amino acids.

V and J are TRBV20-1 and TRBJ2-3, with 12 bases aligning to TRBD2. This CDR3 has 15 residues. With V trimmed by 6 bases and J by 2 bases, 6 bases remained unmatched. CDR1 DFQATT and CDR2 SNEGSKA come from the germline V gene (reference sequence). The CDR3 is CSALRLAGVTDTQYF. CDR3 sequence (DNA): TGCAGTGCCCTTAGACTAGCGGGGGTCACAGATACGCAGTATTTT.

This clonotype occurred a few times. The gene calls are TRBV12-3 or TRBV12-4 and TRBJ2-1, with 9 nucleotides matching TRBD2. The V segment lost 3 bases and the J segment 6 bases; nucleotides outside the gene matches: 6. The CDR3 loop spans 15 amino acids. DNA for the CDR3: TGTGCCAGCAGTTTTATCGGAGCGGGAGGCAATGAGCAGTTCTTC. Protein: CASSFIGAGGNEQFF.

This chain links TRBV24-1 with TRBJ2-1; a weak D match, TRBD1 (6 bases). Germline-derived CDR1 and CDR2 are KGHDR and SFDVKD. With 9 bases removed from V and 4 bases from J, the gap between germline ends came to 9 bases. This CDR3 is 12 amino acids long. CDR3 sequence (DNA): TGTGCCACCTCGGACAGTTACAATGAGCAGTTCTTC. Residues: CATSDSYNEQFF.

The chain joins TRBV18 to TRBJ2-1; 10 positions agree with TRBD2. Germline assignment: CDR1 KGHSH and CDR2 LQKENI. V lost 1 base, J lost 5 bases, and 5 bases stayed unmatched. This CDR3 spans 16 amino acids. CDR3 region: CASSPRLAGAHNEQFF. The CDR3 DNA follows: TGTGCCAGCTCACCACGTCTAGCGGGAGCCCACAATGAGCAGTTCTTC.

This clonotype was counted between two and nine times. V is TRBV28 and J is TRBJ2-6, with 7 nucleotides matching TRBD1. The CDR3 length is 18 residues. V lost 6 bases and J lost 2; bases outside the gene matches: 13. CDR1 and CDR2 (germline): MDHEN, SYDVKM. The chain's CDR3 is CASRNLRTGRPGANVLTF. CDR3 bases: TGTGCCAGCAGAAACCTACGGACAGGCCGCCCTGGGGCCAACGTCCTGACTTTC. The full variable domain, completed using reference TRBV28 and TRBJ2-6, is DVKVTQSSRYLVKRTGEKVFLECVQDMDHENMFWYRQDPGLGLRLIYFSYDVKMKEKGDIPEGYSVSREKKERFSLILESASTNQTSMYLCASRNLRTGRPGANVLTFGAGSRLTVL.

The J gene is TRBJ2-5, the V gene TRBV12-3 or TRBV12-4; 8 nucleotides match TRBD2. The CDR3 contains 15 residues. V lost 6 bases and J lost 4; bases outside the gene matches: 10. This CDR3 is CASSGSGSFGETQYF. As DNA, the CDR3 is TGTGCCAGCAGCGGGAGCGGGAGCTTCGGAGAGACCCAGTACTTC.

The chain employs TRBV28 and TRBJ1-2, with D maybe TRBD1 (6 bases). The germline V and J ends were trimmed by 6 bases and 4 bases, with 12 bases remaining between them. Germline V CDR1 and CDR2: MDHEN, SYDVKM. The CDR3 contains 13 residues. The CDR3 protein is CASRSTGLYGYTF. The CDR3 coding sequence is TGTGCCAGCAGGTCGACAGGTCTCTATGGCTACACCTTC.

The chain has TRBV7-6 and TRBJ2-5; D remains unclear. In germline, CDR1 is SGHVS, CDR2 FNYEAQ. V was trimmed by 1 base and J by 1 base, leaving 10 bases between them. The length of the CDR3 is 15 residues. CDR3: CASSLDRTTQETQYF. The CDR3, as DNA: TGTGCCAGCAGCTTAGACCGCACCACCCAAGAGACCCAGTACTTC.